This TCR beta chain was found in a study of vaccination effects on CD4 cells after COVID-19. A word on this clone: Antigen unknown.

Subsequent to roughly 9 days of culture, CD4+ T cells were isolated. Libraries were prepared by immunoSEQ multiplex PCR; TCRdb keeps only in-frame clonotypes and omits some of them. The sample carries about 74,000 clones, approximately 80% recorded once. Overall study results and limits: Common cold coronavirus cross-reactivity was shown by only 1 of 255 vaccine-induced clones in healthy vaccinees.

The CDR3 spans 14 residues. Looked up from germline, CDR1 is MNHEY and CDR2 is SVGAGI. The germline V and J ends were trimmed by 6 bases and 2 bases, with 13 bases remaining between them. V is TRBV6-5 and J is TRBJ1-1; tentatively, D is TRBD1 (6 bases). The sequencing here drew on CD4+ T cells from PBMCs cultured without peptide, taken before COVID-19 vaccination. The clonotype was recovered from a human donor who received a COVID-19 vaccine. The CDR3 nucleotides read TGTGCCAGCAGCTCGGGGGCACCAAACACTGAAGCTTTCTTT. It specifies CASSSGAPNTEAFF.